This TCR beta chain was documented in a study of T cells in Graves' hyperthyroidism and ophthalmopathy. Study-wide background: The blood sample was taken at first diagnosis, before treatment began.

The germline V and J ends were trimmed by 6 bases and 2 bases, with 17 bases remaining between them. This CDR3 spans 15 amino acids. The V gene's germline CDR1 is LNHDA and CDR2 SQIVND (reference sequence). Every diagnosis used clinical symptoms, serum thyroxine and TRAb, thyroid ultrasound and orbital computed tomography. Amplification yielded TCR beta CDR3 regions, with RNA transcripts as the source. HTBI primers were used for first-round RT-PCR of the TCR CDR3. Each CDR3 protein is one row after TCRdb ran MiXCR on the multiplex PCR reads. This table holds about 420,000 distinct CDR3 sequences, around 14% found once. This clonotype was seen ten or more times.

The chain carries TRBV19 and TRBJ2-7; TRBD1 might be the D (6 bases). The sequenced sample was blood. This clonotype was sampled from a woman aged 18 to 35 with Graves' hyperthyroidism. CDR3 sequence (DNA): TGTGCCAGTAGGGCGTCAGGGACACCTACCTACGAGCAGTACTTC. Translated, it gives CASRASGTPTYEQYF.